These T cell receptor beta chains were read from a single sample in a study of cytomegalovirus exposure and HLA in healthy donors. The protocol was immunoSEQ multiplex PCR, while the TCRdb copy is restricted to in-frame clones and leaves out a portion. Among 150,000 to 200,000 clones listed, over 60% were seen once. Input material: PBMCs. Receptors originate from a woman aged 40 to 50 in good health and CMV-seronegative. Both conserved end residues are part of each CDR3. A D gene is named only where the DNA matches it firmly. Only part of the rows carry a size: once, few, many, or a class if the clone is expanded.

>TRBV7-9|once|TRBJ2-2|TRBD2
TGTGCCAGCAGCGCAGCGGGATCCGGGAGCGGGGAGCTGTTTTTT
CASSAAGSGSGELFF
>TRBV27|-|TRBJ2-7|TRBD2
TGTGCCAGCAGTTTGGGGGGGAACTACGAGCAGTACTTC
CASSLGGNYEQYF
>TRBV7-8|-|TRBJ1-6|TRBD1
TGTGCCAGCAGCGGGACAGGGTCTAATTCACCCCTCCACTTT
CASSGTGSNSPLHF
>TRBV5-1|-|TRBJ2-3|TRBD1
TGCGCCAGCAGTTTTTCCGGGACAGCCGTGGGAGATACGCAGTATTTT
CASSFSGTAVGDTQYF
>TRBV7-9|-|TRBJ1-1|-
TGTGCCAGCAGCTTAGTACAGAATACTAACACTGAAGCTTTCTTT
CASSLVQNTNTEAFF
>TRBV5-1|-|TRBJ2-2|TRBD2
TGCGCCAGCAGCCACGGACTAGCGGGAGGGCCCGGGGAGCTGTTTTTT
CASSHGLAGGPGELFF
>TRBV7-9|few|TRBJ1-1|-
TGTGCCAGCAGCTTCCTATCGACGGGGAACACTGAAGCTTTCTTT
CASSFLSTGNTEAFF
>TRBV10-3|-|TRBJ1-5|-
TGTGCCATCAGTGACAAAAATCAGCCCCAGCATTTT
CAISDKNQPQHF
>TRBV5-1|-|TRBJ2-1|TRBD2
TGCGCCAGCAGCTTGGATGGCGGGACTAGCGGGAGCCGAGAGCAGTTCTTC
CASSLDGGTSGSREQFF
>TRBV5-1|once|TRBJ2-3|-
TGCGCCAGCAGCTTGGGCCCAACGGGGTCAGATACGCAGTATTTT
CASSLGPTGSDTQYF
>TRBV15|-|TRBJ2-1|-
TGTGCCACCAGCATCACGCCAGTTGTCTACAATGAGCAGTTCTTC
CATSITPVVYNEQFF
>TRBV11-3|few|TRBJ1-4|TRBD1
TGTGCCAGCAGCTTAGGACAGGGGGCGCTGGATGAAAAACTGTTTTTT
CASSLGQGALDEKLFF
>TRBV9|-|TRBJ1-2|TRBD1
TGTGCCAGCAGCGCCGAAGGACAGGGTTTAAACTATGGCTACACCTTC
CASSAEGQGLNYGYTF
>TRBV7-9|-|TRBJ1-2|TRBD1
TGTGCCAGCAGCTTAGGGACAGGGCTAAATGGCTACACCTTC
CASSLGTGLNGYTF